This TCR beta chain is from a study of T cell clonality in common variable immunodeficiency. Notes on the study in general: Shared TCRbeta clones were fewer between CVID subjects than controls.

Sequencing used immunoSEQ multiplex PCR; TCRdb keeps in-frame clones, though not all of them. The sample yields roughly 50,000 clones, without any singletons. This clone was seen repeatedly, ten times or more. Its target is unknown. With the read ending 3 residues before the CDR3 end, the germline J gene is used to fill in that end. Trimming cost V 0 bases and J 2 bases; bases outside gene matches: 6. This CDR3 has 17 amino acids. Germline lookup yields CDR1 MRHNA and CDR2 SNTAGT. The sequenced sample was peripheral blood mononuclear cells. This receptor was obtained from a person aged 18 to 69 in good health. The chain recombines TRBV6-4 with TRBJ1-5; 8 positions match TRBD1. CDR3 DNA (partial): TGTGCCAGCAGTGACTCCCCGGGACAGGTAGGCAATCAGCCC. This sequence encodes CASSDSPGQVGNQP. The full CDR3 reads CASSDSPGQVGNQPQHF.